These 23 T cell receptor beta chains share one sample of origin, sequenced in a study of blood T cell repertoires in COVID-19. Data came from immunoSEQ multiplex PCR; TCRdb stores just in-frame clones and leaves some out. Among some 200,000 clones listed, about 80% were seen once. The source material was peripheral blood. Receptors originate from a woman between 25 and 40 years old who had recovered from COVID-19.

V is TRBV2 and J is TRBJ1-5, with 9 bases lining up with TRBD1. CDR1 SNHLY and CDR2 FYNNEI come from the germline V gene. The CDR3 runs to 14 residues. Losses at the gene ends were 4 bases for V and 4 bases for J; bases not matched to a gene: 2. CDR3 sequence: CASSGTGENQPQHF. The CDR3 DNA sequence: TGTGCCAGCAGTGGGACAGGGGAAAATCAGCCCCAGCATTTT.

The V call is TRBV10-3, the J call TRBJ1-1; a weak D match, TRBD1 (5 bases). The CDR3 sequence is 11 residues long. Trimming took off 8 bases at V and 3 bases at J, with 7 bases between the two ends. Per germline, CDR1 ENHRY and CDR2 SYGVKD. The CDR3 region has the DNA TGTGCCATCGTAGGGGACACTGAAGCTTTCTTT. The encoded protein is CAIVGDTEAFF.

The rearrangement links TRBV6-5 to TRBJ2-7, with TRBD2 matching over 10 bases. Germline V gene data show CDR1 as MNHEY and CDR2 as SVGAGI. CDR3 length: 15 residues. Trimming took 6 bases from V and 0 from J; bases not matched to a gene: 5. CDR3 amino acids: CASSGTSAGSYEQYF. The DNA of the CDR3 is TGTGCCAGCAGCGGGACTAGCGCCGGCTCCTACGAGCAGTACTTC.

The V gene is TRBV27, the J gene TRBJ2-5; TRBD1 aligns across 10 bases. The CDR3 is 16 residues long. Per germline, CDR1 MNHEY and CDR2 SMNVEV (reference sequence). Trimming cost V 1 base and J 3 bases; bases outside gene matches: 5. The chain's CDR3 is CASSLYETGGEETQYF. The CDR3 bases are TGTGCCAGCAGTTTATATGAGACAGGGGGCGAAGAGACCCAGTACTTC.

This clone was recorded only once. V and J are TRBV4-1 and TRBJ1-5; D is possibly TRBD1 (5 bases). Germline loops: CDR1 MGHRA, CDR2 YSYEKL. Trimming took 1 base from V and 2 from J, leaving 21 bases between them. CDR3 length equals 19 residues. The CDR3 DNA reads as TGCGCCAGCAGCCAAGCGACCTTGGCAGGGTCGGCGCGCAATCAGCCCCAGCATTTT. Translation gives CASSQATLAGSARNQPQHF.

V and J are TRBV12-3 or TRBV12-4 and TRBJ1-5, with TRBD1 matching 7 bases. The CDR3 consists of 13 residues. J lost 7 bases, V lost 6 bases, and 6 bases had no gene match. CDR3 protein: CASRRQGEQPQHF. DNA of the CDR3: TGTGCCAGCAGGAGACAGGGAGAACAGCCCCAGCATTTT.

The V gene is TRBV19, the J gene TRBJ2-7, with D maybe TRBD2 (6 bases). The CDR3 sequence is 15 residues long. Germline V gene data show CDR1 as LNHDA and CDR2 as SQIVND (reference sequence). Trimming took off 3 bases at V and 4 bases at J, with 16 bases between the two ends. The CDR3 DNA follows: TGTGCCAGTAGTATGGGGTTCGGGGGAGCTTACGAGCAGTACTTC. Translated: CASSMGFGGAYEQYF.

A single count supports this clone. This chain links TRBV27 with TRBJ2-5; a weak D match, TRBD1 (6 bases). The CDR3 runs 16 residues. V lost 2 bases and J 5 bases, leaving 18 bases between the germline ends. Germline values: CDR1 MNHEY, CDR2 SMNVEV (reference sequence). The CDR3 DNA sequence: TGTGCCAGCAGTTTAAGCGGTTTGGGGGCCGGGGAGACCCAGTACTTC. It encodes CASSLSGLGAGETQYF.

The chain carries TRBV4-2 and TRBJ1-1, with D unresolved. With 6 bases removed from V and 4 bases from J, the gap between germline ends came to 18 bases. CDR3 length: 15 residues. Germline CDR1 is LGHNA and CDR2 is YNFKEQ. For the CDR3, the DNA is TGTGCCAGCAGTCGCCGTGGGTCGGGGAGCACTGAAGCTTTCTTT. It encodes CASSRRGSGSTEAFF.

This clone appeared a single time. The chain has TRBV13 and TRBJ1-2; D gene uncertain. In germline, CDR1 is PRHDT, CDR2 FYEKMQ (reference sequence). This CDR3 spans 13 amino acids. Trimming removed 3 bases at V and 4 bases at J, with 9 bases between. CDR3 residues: CASSFNEGYGYTF. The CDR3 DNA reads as TGTGCCAGCAGCTTTAATGAGGGCTATGGCTACACCTTC.

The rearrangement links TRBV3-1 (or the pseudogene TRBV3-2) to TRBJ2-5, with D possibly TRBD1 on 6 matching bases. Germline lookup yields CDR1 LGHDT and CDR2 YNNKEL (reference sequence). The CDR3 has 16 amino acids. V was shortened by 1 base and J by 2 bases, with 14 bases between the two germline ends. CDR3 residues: CASSQGVPGQQETQYF. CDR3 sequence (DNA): TGTGCCAGCAGCCAAGGGGTACCGGGACAACAAGAGACCCAGTACTTC.

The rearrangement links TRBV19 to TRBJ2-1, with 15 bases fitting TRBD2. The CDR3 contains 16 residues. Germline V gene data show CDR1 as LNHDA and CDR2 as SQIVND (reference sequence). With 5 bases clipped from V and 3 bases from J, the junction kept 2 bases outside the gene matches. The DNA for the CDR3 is TGTGCCAGTAGTCGGACTAGCGGGGGGGTCTACAATGAGCAGTTCTTC. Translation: CASSRTSGGVYNEQFF. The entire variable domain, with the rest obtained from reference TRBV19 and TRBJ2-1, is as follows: DGGITQSPKYLFRKEGQNVTLSCEQNLNHDAMYWYRQDPGQGLRLIYYSQIVNDFQKGDIAEGYSVSREKKESFPLTVTSAQKNPTAFYLCASSRTSGGVYNEQFFGPGTRLTVL.

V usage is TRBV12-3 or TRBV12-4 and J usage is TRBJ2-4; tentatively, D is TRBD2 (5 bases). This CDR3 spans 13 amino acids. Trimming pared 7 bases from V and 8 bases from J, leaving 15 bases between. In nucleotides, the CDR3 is TGTGCCAGCAACCTAATGGACGGGGACATTCAGTACTTC. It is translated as CASNLMDGDIQYF.

Here the CDR3 reads CASSRPDRGREKQYF. The CDR3 bases are TGTGCCAGCAGCCGCCCGGACAGGGGGCGCGAAAAGCAGTACTTC. V and J are TRBV7-9 and TRBJ2-7, with TRBD1 matching over 11 bases. The CDR3 length is 15 residues. After removal of 5 bases from V and 8 bases from J, the junction contained 11 bases not matched to a gene. Germline assignment: CDR1 SEHNR and CDR2 FQNEAQ (reference sequence).

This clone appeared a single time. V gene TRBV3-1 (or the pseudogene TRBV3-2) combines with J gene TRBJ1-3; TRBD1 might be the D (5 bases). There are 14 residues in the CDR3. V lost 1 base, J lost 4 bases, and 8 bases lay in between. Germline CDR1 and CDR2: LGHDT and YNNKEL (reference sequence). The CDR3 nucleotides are TGTGCCAGCAGCCAAGGATCAGGGGGAAACACCATATATTTT. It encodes CASSQGSGGNTIYF.

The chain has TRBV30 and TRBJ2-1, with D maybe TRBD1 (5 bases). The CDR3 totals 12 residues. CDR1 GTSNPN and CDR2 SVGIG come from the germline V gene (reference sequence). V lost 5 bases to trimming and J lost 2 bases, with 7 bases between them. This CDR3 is CAWDSAYNEQFF. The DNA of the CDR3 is TGTGCCTGGGACAGTGCCTACAATGAGCAGTTCTTC.

The CDR3 loop reads CASSQGAGEAFF. DNA of the CDR3: TGTGCCAGTAGTCAGGGGGCCGGTGAAGCTTTCTTT. The V gene is TRBV19, the J gene TRBJ1-1, with 8 bases fitting TRBD1. V was clipped by 5 bases and J by 7 bases; unmatched bases: 3. Germline V gene sequence: CDR1 LNHDA, CDR2 SQIVND (reference sequence). The CDR3 runs to 12 residues.

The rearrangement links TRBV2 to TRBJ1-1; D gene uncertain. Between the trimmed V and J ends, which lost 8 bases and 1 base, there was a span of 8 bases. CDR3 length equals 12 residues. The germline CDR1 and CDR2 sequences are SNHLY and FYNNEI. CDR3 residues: CASPSENTEAFF. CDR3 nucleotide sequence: TGTGCCAGCCCCTCAGAGAACACTGAAGCTTTCTTT. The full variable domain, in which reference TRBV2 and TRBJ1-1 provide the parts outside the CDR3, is EPEVTQTPSHQVTQMGQEVILRCVPISNHLYFYWYRQILGQKVEFLVSFYNNEISEKSEIFDDQFSVERPDGSNFTLKIRSTKLEDSAMYFCASPSENTEAFFGQGTRLTVV.

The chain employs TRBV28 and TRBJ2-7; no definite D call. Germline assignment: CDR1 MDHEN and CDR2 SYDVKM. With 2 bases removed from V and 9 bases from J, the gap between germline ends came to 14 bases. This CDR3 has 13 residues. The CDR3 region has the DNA TGTGCCAGCAGTTTAACCTCCCCAGGTGGGCAGTACTTC. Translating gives CASSLTSPGGQYF.

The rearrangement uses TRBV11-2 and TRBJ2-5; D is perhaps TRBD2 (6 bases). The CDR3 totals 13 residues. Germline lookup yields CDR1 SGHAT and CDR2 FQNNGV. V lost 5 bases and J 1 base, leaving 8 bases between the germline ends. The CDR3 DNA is TGTGCCAGCAGCCCCGGGGGCCAAGAGACCCAGTACTTC. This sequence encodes CASSPGGQETQYF.

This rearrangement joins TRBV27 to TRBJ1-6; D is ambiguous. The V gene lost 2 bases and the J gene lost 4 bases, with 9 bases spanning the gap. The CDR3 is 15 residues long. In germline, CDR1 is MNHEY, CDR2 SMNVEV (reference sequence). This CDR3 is CASSLQNSYNSPLHF. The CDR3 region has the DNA TGTGCCAGCAGTTTACAAAACAGTTATAATTCACCCCTCCACTTT.

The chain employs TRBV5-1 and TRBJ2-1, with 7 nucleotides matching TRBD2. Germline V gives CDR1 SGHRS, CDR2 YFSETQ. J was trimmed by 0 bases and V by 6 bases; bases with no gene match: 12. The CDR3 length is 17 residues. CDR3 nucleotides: TGCGCCAGCAACCCGGGGGAGCGGGGCCGCTCCTACAATGAGCAGTTCTTC. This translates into CASNPGERGRSYNEQFF.

CDR3: CASSVSEGGGNEQFF. The CDR3 nucleotides read TGTGCCAGCAGCGTAAGCGAGGGCGGGGGCAATGAGCAGTTCTTC. The chain employs TRBV9 and TRBJ2-1; 7 bases fit TRBD2. The V and J ends lost 1 base and 6 bases, in that order; junction bases with no gene match: 7. The length of the CDR3 is 15 residues. Per germline, CDR1 SGDLS and CDR2 YYNGEE.